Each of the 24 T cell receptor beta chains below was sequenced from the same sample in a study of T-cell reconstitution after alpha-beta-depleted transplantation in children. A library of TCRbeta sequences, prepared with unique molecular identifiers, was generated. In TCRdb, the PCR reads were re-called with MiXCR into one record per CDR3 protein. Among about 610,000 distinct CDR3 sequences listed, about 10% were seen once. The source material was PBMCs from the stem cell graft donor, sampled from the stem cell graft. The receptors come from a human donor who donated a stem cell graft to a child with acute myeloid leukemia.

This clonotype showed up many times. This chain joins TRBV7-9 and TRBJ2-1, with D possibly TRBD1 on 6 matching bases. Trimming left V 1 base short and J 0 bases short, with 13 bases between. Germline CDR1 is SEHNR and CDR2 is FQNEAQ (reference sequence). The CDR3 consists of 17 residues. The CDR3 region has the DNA TGTGCCAGCAGCTTAGGTGGCAGGGGATACTCCTACAATGAGCAGTTCTTC. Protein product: CASSLGGRGYSYNEQFF.

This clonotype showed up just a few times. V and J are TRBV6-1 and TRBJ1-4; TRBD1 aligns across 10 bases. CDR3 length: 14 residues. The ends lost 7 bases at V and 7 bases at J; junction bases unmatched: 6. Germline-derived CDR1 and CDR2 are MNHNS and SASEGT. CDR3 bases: TGTGCCAGCAACTGGGGACAGGGGAGTGAAAAACTGTTTTTT. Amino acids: CASNWGQGSEKLFF.

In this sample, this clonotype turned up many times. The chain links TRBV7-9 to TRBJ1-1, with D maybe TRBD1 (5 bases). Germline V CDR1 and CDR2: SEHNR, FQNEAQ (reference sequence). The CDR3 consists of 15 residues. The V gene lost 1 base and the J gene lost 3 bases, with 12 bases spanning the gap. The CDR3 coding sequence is TGTGCCAGCAGCTTAGGGCAGGGTAGGGACACTGAAGCTTTCTTT. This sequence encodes CASSLGQGRDTEAFF.

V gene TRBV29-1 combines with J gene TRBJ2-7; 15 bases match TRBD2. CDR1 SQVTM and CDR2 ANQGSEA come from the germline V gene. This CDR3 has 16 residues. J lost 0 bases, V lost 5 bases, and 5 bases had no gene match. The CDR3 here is CSVLGLAGGPSYEQYF. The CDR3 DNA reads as TGCAGCGTTCTCGGACTAGCGGGAGGGCCCTCCTACGAGCAGTACTTC.

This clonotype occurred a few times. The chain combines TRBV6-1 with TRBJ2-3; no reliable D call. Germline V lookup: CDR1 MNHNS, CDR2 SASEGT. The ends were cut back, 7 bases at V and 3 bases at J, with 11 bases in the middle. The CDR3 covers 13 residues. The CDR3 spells CASTRIKTDTQYF. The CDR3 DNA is TGTGCCAGCACCAGGATTAAAACAGATACGCAGTATTTT.

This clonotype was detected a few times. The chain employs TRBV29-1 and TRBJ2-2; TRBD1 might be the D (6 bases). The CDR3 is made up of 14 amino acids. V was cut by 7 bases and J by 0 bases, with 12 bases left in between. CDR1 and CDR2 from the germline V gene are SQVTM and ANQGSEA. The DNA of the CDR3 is TGCAGCGCTGGAAACAGGGCGAACACCGGGGAGCTGTTTTTT. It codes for CSAGNRANTGELFF.

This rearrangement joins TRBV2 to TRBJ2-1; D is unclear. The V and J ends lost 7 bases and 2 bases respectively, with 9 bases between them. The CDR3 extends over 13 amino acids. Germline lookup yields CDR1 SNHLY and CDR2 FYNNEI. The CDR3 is CASIDRTYNEQFF. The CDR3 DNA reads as TGTGCCAGCATCGACCGTACCTACAATGAGCAGTTCTTC.

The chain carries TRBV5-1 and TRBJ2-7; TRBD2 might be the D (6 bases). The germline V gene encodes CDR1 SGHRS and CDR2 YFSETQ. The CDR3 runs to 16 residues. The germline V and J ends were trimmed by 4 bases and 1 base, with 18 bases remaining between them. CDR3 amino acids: CASSRRETASSYEQYF. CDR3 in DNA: TGCGCCAGCAGCCGGAGGGAGACGGCCAGTTCCTACGAGCAGTACTTC.

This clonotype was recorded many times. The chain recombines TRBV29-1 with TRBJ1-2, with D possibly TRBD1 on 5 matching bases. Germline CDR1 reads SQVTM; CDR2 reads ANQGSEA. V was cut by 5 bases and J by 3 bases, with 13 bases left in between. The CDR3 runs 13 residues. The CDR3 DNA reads TGCAGCGTTTCCAGGGAGGGAGACTATGGCTACACCTTC. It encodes CSVSREGDYGYTF. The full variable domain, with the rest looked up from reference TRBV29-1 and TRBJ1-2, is SAVISQKPSRDICQRGTSLTIQCQVDSQVTMMFWYRQQPGQSLTLIATANQGSEATYESGFVIDKFPISRPNLTFSTLTVSNMSPEDSSIYLCSVSREGDYGYTFGSGTRLTVV.

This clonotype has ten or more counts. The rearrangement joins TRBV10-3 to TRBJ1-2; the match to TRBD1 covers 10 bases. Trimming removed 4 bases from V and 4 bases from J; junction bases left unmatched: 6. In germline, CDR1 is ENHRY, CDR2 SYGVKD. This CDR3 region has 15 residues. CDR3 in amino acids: CAISGQGAPTYGYTF. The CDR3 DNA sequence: TGTGCCATCAGTGGACAGGGGGCTCCGACCTATGGCTACACCTTC.

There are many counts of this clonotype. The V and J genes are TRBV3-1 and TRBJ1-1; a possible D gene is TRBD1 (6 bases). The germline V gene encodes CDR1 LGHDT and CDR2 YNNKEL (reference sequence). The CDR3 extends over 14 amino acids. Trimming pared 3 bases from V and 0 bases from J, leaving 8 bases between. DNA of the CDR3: TGTGCCAGCAGCCAGGGACAAATGAACACTGAAGCTTTCTTT. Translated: CASSQGQMNTEAFF. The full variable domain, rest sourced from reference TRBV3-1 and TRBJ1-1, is DTAVSQTPKYLVTQMGNDKSIKCEQNLGHDTMYWYKQDSKKFLKIMFSYNNKELIINETVPNRFSPKSPDKAHLNLHINSLELGDSAVYFCASSQGQMNTEAFFGQGTRLTVV.

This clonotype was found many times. CDR3 amino acids: CASSGASGSNEQFF. As DNA, the CDR3 is TGTGCCAGCAGCGGAGCTAGCGGGAGCAATGAGCAGTTCTTC. The chain is built from TRBV9 and TRBJ2-1; 10 bases are shared with TRBD2. This CDR3 contains 14 residues. Per germline, CDR1 SGDLS and CDR2 YYNGEE. The trim removed 3 bases at V and 6 bases at J, leaving 3 bases unmatched.

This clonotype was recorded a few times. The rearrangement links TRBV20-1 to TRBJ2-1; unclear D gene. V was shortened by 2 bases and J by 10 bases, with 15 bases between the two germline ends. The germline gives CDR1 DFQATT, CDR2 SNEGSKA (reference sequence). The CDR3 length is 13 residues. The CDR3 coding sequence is TGCAGTGCTAGATCCGAGGACCCTCGGGAGCAGTTCTTC. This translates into CSARSEDPREQFF.

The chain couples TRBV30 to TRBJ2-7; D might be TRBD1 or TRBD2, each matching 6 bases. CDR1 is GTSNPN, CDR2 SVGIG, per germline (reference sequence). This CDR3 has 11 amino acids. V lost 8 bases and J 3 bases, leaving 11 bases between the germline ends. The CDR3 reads CAGGGVYEQYF. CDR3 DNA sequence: TGTGCCGGGGGCGGGGTCTACGAGCAGTACTTC.

CDR3 sequence reads: CASSLGVAVTYEQYF. The CDR3 DNA sequence: TGCGCCAGCAGCCTGGGAGTAGCGGTTACCTACGAGCAGTACTTC. This chain connects TRBV4-3 to TRBJ2-7, with a tentative D call TRBD2 (6 bases). In germline, CDR1 is LGHNA, CDR2 YSLEER. The CDR3 covers 15 residues. Trimming took 4 bases from V and 2 from J, leaving 15 bases between them.

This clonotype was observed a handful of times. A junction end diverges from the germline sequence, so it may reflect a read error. The chain's CDR3 is CANSWGDQPQHF. The CDR3 nucleotides are TGTGCCAACAGTTGGGGCGACCAGCCCCAGCATTTT. The rearrangement uses TRBV12-3 or TRBV12-4 and TRBJ1-5; tentatively, D is TRBD1 (5 bases). The CDR3 sequence is 12 residues long.

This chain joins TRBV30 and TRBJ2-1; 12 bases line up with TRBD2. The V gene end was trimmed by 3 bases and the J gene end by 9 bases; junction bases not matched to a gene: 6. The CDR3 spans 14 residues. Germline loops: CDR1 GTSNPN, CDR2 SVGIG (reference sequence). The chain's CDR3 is CAWRIGTSGLEQFF. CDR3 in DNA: TGTGCCTGGAGGATTGGGACTAGCGGGCTTGAGCAGTTCTTC.

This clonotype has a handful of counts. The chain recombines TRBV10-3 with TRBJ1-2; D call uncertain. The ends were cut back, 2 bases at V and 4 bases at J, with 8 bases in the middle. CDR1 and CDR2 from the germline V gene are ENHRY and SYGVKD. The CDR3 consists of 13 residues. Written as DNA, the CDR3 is TGTGCCATCAGTGAGACGAAGGGCTATGGCTACACCTTC. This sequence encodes CAISETKGYGYTF.

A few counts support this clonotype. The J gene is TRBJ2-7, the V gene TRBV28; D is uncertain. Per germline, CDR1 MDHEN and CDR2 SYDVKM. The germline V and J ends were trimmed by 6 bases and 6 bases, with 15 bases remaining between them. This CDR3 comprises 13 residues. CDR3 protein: CASSHGPSPEQYF. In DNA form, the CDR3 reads TGTGCCAGCAGCCACGGGCCCTCCCCCGAGCAGTACTTC.

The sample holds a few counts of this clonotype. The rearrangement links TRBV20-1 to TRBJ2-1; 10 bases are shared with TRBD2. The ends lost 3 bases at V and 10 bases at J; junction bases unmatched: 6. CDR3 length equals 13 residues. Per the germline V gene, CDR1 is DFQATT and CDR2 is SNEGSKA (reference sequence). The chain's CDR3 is CSASLAGVGEQFF. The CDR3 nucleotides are TGCAGTGCTAGCCTAGCGGGAGTAGGCGAGCAGTTCTTC.

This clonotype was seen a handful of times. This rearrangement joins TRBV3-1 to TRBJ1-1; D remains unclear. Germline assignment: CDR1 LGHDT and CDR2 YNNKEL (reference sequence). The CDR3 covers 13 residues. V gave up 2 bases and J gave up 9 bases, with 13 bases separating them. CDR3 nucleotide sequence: TGTGCCAGCAGCCAATTAACCGGGAGACAAGCTTTCTTT. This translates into CASSQLTGRQAFF.

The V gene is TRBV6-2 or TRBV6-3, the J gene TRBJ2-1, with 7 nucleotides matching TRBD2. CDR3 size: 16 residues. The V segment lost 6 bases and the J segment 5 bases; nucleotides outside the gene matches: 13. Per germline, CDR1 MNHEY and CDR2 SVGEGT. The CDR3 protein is CASRGEGRGPNNEQFF. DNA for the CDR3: TGTGCCAGCAGGGGGGAGGGGCGAGGCCCCAACAATGAGCAGTTCTTC.

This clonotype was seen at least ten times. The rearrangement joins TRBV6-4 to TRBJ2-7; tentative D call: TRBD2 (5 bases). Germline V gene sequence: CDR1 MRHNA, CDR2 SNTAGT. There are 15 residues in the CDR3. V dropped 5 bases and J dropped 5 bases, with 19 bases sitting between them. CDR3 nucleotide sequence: TGTGCCAGCAGTCCCGAGGTAGCGAGACGCCACGAGCAGTACTTC. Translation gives CASSPEVARRHEQYF.

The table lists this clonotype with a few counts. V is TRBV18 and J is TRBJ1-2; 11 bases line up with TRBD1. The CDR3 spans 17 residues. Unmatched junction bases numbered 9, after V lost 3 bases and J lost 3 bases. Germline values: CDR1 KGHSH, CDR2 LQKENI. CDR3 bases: TGTGCCAGCTCACCCCTCTCCTCGGGACAGGGGGACTATGGCTACACCTTC. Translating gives CASSPLSSGQGDYGYTF. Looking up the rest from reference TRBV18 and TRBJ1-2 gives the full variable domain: NAGVMQNPRHLVRRRGQEARLRCSPMKGHSHVYWYRQLPEEGLKFMVYLQKENIIDESGMPKERFSAEFPKEGPSILRIQQVVRGDSAAYFCASSPLSSGQGDYGYTFGSGTRLTVV.